This T cell receptor beta chain is from a study of cytomegalovirus exposure and HLA in healthy donors (dated by TCRdb to 2017 to 2019). General notes on the study: An earlier analysis of several hundred of the donors reported about 250 Gb of sequence data and more than 90 million unique TCR beta sequences from roughly 200 million T cells. HLA typing covered class I and class II loci at four-digit resolution. Because of strong linkage in the cohort, roughly five DR-DQ haplotypes were treated as single units for association and clustering. Along with the approximately 650-subject first cohort, a separate validation cohort of over a hundred different subjects was used. Donor age, sex, ethnicity and CMV serostatus were collected together with the repertoire data. Among the roughly 390 genotyped donors, about 83% belonged to the genetic ancestry cluster associated with self-reported Caucasian donors. The aim of the study was to test whether cataloging public T cell receptors could identify signatures of past pathogen exposure. The study combined high-throughput TCR immunosequencing, statistical association of individual TCRs with disease status, and machine learning to predict cytomegalovirus infection status. An earlier analysis of several hundred of the donors used high-throughput TCR beta sequencing to judge whether each TCR beta V gene segment behaved as functional or pseudogenic. The study used immunosequencing to profile the T cell repertoires of 600 to 850 subjects and linked those repertoires to cytomegalovirus serostatus. Across 300 to 500 genotyped donors of the cohort, an average of 235,054 unique TCR beta nucleotide sequences per donor were sequenced, and about a sixth of those sequences were non-productive. An early release covering some 640 HLA-typed donors comprised approximately 300 gigabases of sequencing data and 85 million or so unique TCR sequences. A later analysis re-analyzed previously published TCR beta repertoires from 600 to 850 donors and added high-resolution HLA genotyping to study TCR occurrence patterns. A later genetic analysis used genome-wide SNP genotypes for about 65% of the 666 donors, treating that subset as a discovery cohort. Rather than drawing on any new phenotypic data, the later analysis identified candidate immune exposures from TCR beta sequences and the way those sequences occurred across donors. Typing coverage varied by locus: about 629-640 donors for A, B, C, DRB1 and DQB1; 522 for DQA1; over 600 for DPA1; around 450 for DPB1. All discovery cohort repertoires had been generated on a single sequencing platform.

Comment on this clone: Its cognate antigen has yet to be identified. Within one base of it there is no much larger clone, and no base qualities were kept.

The library came from the immunoSEQ multiplex PCR assay. For the multiplex PCR, a mixture combining 60 forward primers for TCR Vbeta segments and 13 reverse primers for TCR Jbeta segments was used. The CDR3 region of rearranged TCR beta genes was amplified from genomic DNA with a multiplex PCR assay. The Illumina HiSeq System was used to sequence the amplified TCR beta libraries as 87-base-pair reads. As for the original processing: Across the roughly 640 repertoires, a later analysis counted approximately 75 million unique TCR beta chains, roughly 11 million of which were shared by at least two donors. Raw reads were error-corrected and collapsed into unique sequences by a nearest-neighbor algorithm in which closely related sequences were merged to remove PCR and sequencing errors. V, D and J gene segments were assigned by aligning CDR3 sequences to IMGT reference sequences. For a sequence to be retained, at least a six-nucleotide match to both a V gene segment and a J gene segment was required. Rearrangements were classified as productive when the CDR3 lacked stop codons and remained in frame with V and J, and all other rearrangements were classified as non-productive. Following IMGT convention, CDR3 was defined as the stretch from the second conserved V-encoded cysteine up to the conserved J-encoded phenylalanine. The earlier analysis of about 590 of the donors excluded sequences that lacked an unambiguous match to a single V gene segment. An earlier analysis of a few hundred of the donors called V segments functional above 56.7% productive rearrangements and segregating when the between-donor standard deviation exceeded 5%. A statistical classification framework was built for diagnosing cytomegalovirus status from the catalog of TCR beta chain sequences. A later analysis assigned V and J genes by comparing TCR nucleotide sequences with IMGT/GENE-DB human TR gene sequences. The TCRdist pipeline was used in a later analysis to assign CDR3 sequences and most-parsimonious VDJ recombination scenarios. In a later analysis, each TCR beta chain was defined by its CDR3 amino acid sequence together with its V-gene family, and reads lacking a unique V-gene family were excluded. As a way to deal with suspected cross-contamination and a sequencing artifact, a later analysis dropped 450 to 600 nucleotide sequences that were highly shared and had low generation probability. A later analysis calculated a clonal expansion index for each public chain from normalized within-repertoire ranks of inferred template counts. A later analysis computed generation probabilities with a VDJ recombination model fitted to out-of-frame rearrangements, and checked the results against IGoR. In a later analysis, TCR-TCR, TCR-HLA and TCR-CMV co-occurrence was scored with hypergeometric tests, and a repertoire-size bias correction was applied to TCR pairs. False discovery rates were estimated in a later analysis by permuting HLA or CMV assignments 20 times. In a later analysis, co-occurring TCRs were grouped with DBSCAN, and TCRdist sequence similarity was added when clustering was performed within HLA-allele-positive subsets. Repertoires with fewer than 30,000 or more than 120,000 public chains, plus five repertoires with anomalous nucleotide sharing, were excluded from co-occurrence clustering. Here the immuneACCESS table is served through TCRdb, limited to in-frame sequences with V and J called. Missing clones are a known gap in these copies; in checked studies unresolved V genes cover under half, and the rest lacks a known reason. The DNA gave D and trimming, while V, J and clone size come from that table. Here the sample has 200,000 to 250,000 clones; 78% occur a single time. The ten most abundant clones make up about 0.45% of the sample.

The cohort comprised 710 or so healthy bone marrow donors. Cohort members were all nominally healthy when sampled, although unrecorded immune exposures were likely present. The donor was CMV seronegative and belonged to the group of 352 seronegative cohort members. Every donor gave a peripheral blood sample, and the peripheral blood mononuclear cells from that sample were used for TCR beta sequencing. Genomic DNA was extracted from the blood cell samples with the Qiagen DNeasy Blood Extraction Kit. The germline V gene (reference sequence) provides CDR1 GTSNPN and CDR2 SVGIG. The trim is 1 base for V and 7 bases for J, with a gap of 7 bases between the germline ends. The CDR3 numbers 11 residues from cysteine through phenylalanine. Only CDR3 DNA is held: 33 bases, read in frame from base 1. General findings and caveats noted by the study authors: In a later genetic analysis, a missense DCLRE1C variant was associated with V-gene and J-gene trimming of TCR beta chains, and the association was replicated in an independent cohort. Because the 87-base-pair reads could not distinguish some IMGT-functional V segments, including TRBV6-2 and TRBV6-3, those segments were excluded. Across donors, most TCR sequences were observed very rarely, whereas some public TCRs were present in many individuals. In an earlier analysis of 587 of the donors, most TCR beta V segments appeared in productive rearrangements about 87% or about 30% of the time, broadly matching IMGT annotations. Sequencing depth was assumed to be roughly uniform across donors in the presence/absence analyses, though that assumption may not hold. Linkage disequilibrium might explain the correlated functional status among segregating V segments, but an unknown experimental factor could not be ruled out. In a later analysis, 16,951 TCR beta sequences were associated with specific HLA alleles at a false discovery rate of 0.05. The cohort was sequenced for TCR beta chains only, and without alpha or paired-chain data the features that could be detected were limited. According to a later genetic analysis, donors in an Asian-associated ancestry cluster had fewer N-insertions in productive TCRs than the approximately 650-donor mean. In a later analysis, the rate of TCR association differed among HLA loci, with DRB1 alleles having the most associated TCRs and HLA-C alleles having the fewest. HLA typing was unavailable for some donors at each locus, so association tests used only the typed subset. Most CMV-associated TCR beta chains appeared to be HLA-restricted in a later analysis, and the HLA associations seemed to be driven largely by CMV exposure. A further reported finding was that TCR beta sequences accurately predicted the HLA-A and HLA-B alleles for most subjects in the first cohort. Over 15 rarely observed V segments, including chromosome 9 orphons, were excluded from the earlier analysis of a few hundred of the donors because counts were too low. When HLA alleles, especially DR and DQ, strongly co-occurred, TCR associations were difficult to assign to individual alleles. A later analysis found that HLA-associated TCR beta chains were more clonally expanded and had lower generation probabilities than equally common non-associated chains. Several of the top co-occurrence clusters appeared to be linked to parvovirus B19, influenza, CMV and Epstein-Barr virus, according to a later analysis. Three of the identified cytomegalovirus-associated TCR beta chains were confirmed in vitro to be specific for cytomegalovirus antigens. According to the authors, the approach could potentially be generalized to other disease states and immunological phenotypes. Cytomegalovirus status was reported to be diagnosed by the classifier with high specificity and sensitivity in both the original and validation cohorts. The study listed 164 TCR beta chains as associated with cytomegalovirus. The sequencing pipeline was judged likely to have produced a cluster of highly shared sequence variants as a technical artifact. The only immune exposure information available for the cohort was CMV serostatus.

Sequenced: PBMCs. The sequence joins TRBV30 to TRBJ1-2, with no reliable assignment of the D segment. This TCR derives from a boy aged 10-17 years in good health and CMV-seronegative. The CDR3 corresponds to CAWSAGCGYTF. The sequence in DNA is TGTGCCTGGAGTGCGGGGTGTGGCTACACCTTC. Supplemented by the reference TRBV30 and TRBJ1-2 proteins around the CDR3, the complete variable domain is SQTIHQWPATLVQPVGSPLSLECTVEGTSNPNLYWYRQAAGRGLQLLFYSVGIGQISSEVPQNLSASRPQDRQFILSSKKLLLSDSGFYLCAWSAGCGYTFGSGTRLTVV.